This record concerns one TCR beta chain sequence. The antigen remains unidentified. The sample comes from a study of cytomegalovirus exposure and HLA in healthy donors. Study in general: An earlier analysis identified fewer than 130 million unique TCR beta sequences in about 200 million T cells. Study outcomes and limitations: The study recorded over 150 TCR beta chains that were cytomegalovirus-associated. Of the V segments, some could not be distinguished, including TRBV6-2 and TRBV6-3, and were excluded.

The PCR used 60 Vbeta and 13 Jbeta primers. Original processing notes: In a later analysis, some 11 million of approximately 81 million unique beta chains occurred in at least two donors. Method: immunoSEQ multiplex PCR; TCRdb's copy keeps in-frame clones and lacks some. That table is the source of V, J and clone size, and D and trimming were worked out from the DNA. This table holds about 190,000 clones, 65% to 90% found once. The CDR3 has 16 amino acids. Germline lookup yields CDR1 SEHNR and CDR2 FQNEAQ (reference sequence). V was cut by 0 bases and J by 7 bases, with 13 bases left in between. The origin of this receptor is a man between 35 and 55 years old in good health and CMV-seropositive. Material: PBMCs. The chain recombines TRBV7-9 with TRBJ1-6; a possible D gene is TRBD1 (6 bases). CDR3 DNA: TGTGCCAGCAGCTTAGCGCAGGGGATCTCCAATTCACCCCTCCACTTT. Amino acids: CASSLAQGISNSPLHF.